This TCR beta chain was documented in a study of blood T cell repertoires in COVID-19. From germline, CDR1 is SGHTA and CDR2 FQGNSA. The CDR3 loop spans 14 amino acids. Losses at the gene ends were 6 bases for V and 4 bases for J; bases not matched to a gene: 6. The assay was immunoSEQ multiplex PCR, and TCRdb's table has in-frame clones only and misses some. The sample holds about 230,000 clones; 89% are singletons and the top ten take around 4%. Material: PBMCs or T cells enriched from blood (not recorded which). The receptor comes from a woman aged 25 to 39 with acute COVID-19. The rearrangement uses TRBV7-2 and TRBJ1-1; 9 bases fit TRBD1. In nucleotides, the CDR3 is TGTGCCAGCAGGTCACAGGGGGCTGTCACTGAAGCTTTCTTT. Translating it yields CASRSQGAVTEAFF.